This passage covers 6 T cell receptor beta chains from one sample sequenced in a study of T-cell memory formation after mild COVID-19. Using its own MiXCR run on the 5' RACE reads, TCRdb lists one record per CDR3 protein. The sample contains about 320,000 distinct CDR3 sequences, around 15% of which appear only once. Sequencing was performed on PBMCs or a T cell subset sorted from them (not recorded which). These receptors all stem from a young man who had mild COVID-19 (a few samples of this study predate the infection). Cell type and time point are not known.

This clonotype was detected a few times. The chain links TRBV18 to TRBJ1-1, with D unresolved. The V and J ends lost 3 bases and 6 bases respectively, with 11 bases between them. In germline, CDR1 is KGHSH, CDR2 LQKENI. This CDR3 has 13 amino acids. DNA for the CDR3: TGTGCCAGCTCACCCAAACGGGTATCTGAAGCTTTCTTT. Protein: CASSPKRVSEAFF.

This chain uses TRBV20-1 with TRBJ2-3; D unresolved. The CDR3 runs 13 residues. Germline values: CDR1 DFQATT, CDR2 SNEGSKA (reference sequence). With 3 bases removed from V and 4 bases from J, the gap between germline ends came to 11 bases. CDR3 residues: CSASLVSADTQYF. The CDR3 DNA reads as TGCAGTGCTAGTTTGGTGTCCGCAGATACGCAGTATTTT.

This clonotype was counted only a few times. The gene calls are TRBV6-5 and TRBJ1-5, with unresolved D. Germline V gene sequence: CDR1 MNHEY, CDR2 SVGAGI. V was cut by 0 bases and J by 6 bases, with 9 bases left in between. The CDR3 contains 14 residues. The CDR3 region is CASSYSGGSQPQHF. CDR3 coding DNA: TGTGCCAGCAGTTACTCGGGCGGGTCTCAGCCCCAGCATTTT.

This clonotype was counted a few times. The CDR3 bases are TGTGCCAGCAGCGTAGGCAGGGAAGATACGCAGTATTTT. Encoded protein: CASSVGREDTQYF. The chain uses TRBV9 and TRBJ2-3; the D gene is possibly TRBD1 (5 bases). Looked up from germline, CDR1 is SGDLS and CDR2 is YYNGEE. The CDR3 contains 13 residues. The ends were cut back, 0 bases at V and 5 bases at J, with 7 bases in the middle.

This clonotype was recorded only once. V usage is TRBV7-8 and J usage is TRBJ1-5; no reliable D call. The CDR3 is made up of 15 amino acids. V was shortened by 0 bases and J by 0 bases, with 6 bases between the two germline ends. Germline V CDR1 and CDR2: SGHVS, FQNEAQ. CDR3 sequence: CASSLAANSNQPQHF. CDR3 nucleotide sequence: TGTGCCAGCAGCTTAGCAGCTAATAGCAATCAGCCCCAGCATTTT.

This clonotype was seen repeatedly, ten times or more. The chain uses TRBV27 and TRBJ1-5, with TRBD1 matching over 7 bases. V was clipped by 6 bases and J by 1 base; unmatched bases: 6. CDR1 is MNHEY, CDR2 SMNVEV, per germline (reference sequence). The CDR3 is made up of 15 amino acids. The CDR3 protein is CASRKGGQSNQPQHF. CDR3 DNA: TGTGCCAGCAGAAAGGGGGGACAGAGCAATCAGCCCCAGCATTTT.